Listed here is a single T cell receptor (beta chain). Antigen specificity is unknown. The data originate from a study of cytomegalovirus exposure and HLA in healthy donors. Findings and limits, study-wide: The study put some 150 TCR beta chains on its list as cytomegalovirus-associated.

There are 15 residues in the CDR3. V was shortened by 3 bases and J by 5 bases, with 14 bases between the two germline ends. Germline-derived CDR1 and CDR2 are SGDLS and YYNGEE. A multiplex PCR was run with 60 Vbeta primers and 13 Jbeta primers. Authors' data handling: Later analysis identified roughly 84 million unique TCR beta chains, approximately 11 million shared. Sequenced by immunoSEQ multiplex PCR; TCRdb stores in-frame clones only, minus some. D and trimming were read from the DNA, whereas the V and J calls and clone size are those reported in that table. The data show more than 85,000 clones, 55% to 75% seen once.

This clonotype was obtained from a woman aged 45-60 years in good health and CMV-seropositive. The sequencing input was PBMCs. V gene TRBV9 combines with J gene TRBJ1-4, with D possibly matching TRBD1 (6 bases). DNA of the CDR3: TGTGCCAGCAGCGCCCCGGACAGAGTGAATGAAAAACTGTTTTTT. It encodes CASSAPDRVNEKLFF.